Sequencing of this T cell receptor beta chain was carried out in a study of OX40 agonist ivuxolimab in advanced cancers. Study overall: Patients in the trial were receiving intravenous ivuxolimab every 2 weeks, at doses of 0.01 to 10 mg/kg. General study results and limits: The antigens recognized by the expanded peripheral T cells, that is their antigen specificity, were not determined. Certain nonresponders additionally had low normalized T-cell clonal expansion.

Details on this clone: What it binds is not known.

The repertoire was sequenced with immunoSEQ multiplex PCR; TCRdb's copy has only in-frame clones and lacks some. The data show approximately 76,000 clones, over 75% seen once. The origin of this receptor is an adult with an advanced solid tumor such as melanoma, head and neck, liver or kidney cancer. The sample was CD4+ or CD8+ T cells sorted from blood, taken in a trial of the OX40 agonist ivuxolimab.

Here the CDR3 reads CASSERGGPNYEQYF. The CDR3, as DNA: TGTGCCAGCAGCGAGCGAGGGGGACCAAACTACGAGCAGTACTTC. The rearrangement uses TRBV9 and TRBJ2-7; tentative D call: TRBD1 (6 bases). CDR3 length: 15 residues. Per germline, CDR1 SGDLS and CDR2 YYNGEE. V lost 3 bases, J lost 3 bases, and 16 bases lay in between.